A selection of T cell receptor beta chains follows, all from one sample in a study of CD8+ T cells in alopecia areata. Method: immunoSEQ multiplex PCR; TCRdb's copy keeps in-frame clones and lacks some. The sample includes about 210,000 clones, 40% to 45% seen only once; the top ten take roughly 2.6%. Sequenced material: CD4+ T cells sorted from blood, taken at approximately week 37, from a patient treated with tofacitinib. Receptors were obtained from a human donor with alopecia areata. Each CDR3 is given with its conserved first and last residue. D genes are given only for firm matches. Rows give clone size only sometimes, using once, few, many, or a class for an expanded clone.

DNA: TGTGCCAGTTGTAATAGGGGCCCCAGCTCTGGGGCCAACGTCCTGACTTTC
CDR3: CASCNRGPSSGANVLTF
V: TRBV28
length: 17
J: TRBJ2-6
size: once
D: NA

DNA: TGTGCCAGCAGCTTAGCTGGTAGTAGCAATCAGCCCCAGCATTTT
CDR3: CASSLAGSSNQPQHF
V: TRBV7-8
length: 15
J: TRBJ1-5
size: NA
D: NA

DNA: TGTGCCTGGAGCTCTTTGTTGACAGGGCGGGAATACGAGCAGTACTTC
CDR3: CAWSSLLTGREYEQYF
V: TRBV30
length: 16
J: TRBJ2-7
size: NA
D: NA

DNA: TGTGCCAGCAGTCCCATGCGCAGCCTCTCCTACAATGAGCAGTTCTTC
CDR3: CASSPMRSLSYNEQFF
V: TRBV7-2
length: 16
J: TRBJ2-1
size: many
D: NA

DNA: TGTGCCAGCAGCGTAGTGAGTACGGGCAGCCTGAACTATGGCTACACCTTC
CDR3: CASSVVSTGSLNYGYTF
V: TRBV9
length: 17
J: TRBJ1-2
size: NA
D: NA

DNA: TGTGCCTGGAGTGACCCTCCCGGGCGGCCTGGCTACACCTTC
CDR3: CAWSDPPGRPGYTF
V: TRBV30
length: 14
J: TRBJ1-2
size: once
D: NA

DNA: TGCAGCGTTGGGTCCCCCTCGGGACTAGCGGGAGTTGTGGATTATGAGCAGTTCTTC
CDR3: CSVGSPSGLAGVVDYEQFF
V: TRBV29-1
length: 19
J: TRBJ2-1
size: NA
D: TRBD2

DNA: TGCGCCAGCAGCTTCGATAGGGAACAAGAGACCCAGTACTTC
CDR3: CASSFDREQETQYF
V: TRBV5-1
length: 14
J: TRBJ2-5
size: few
D: NA

DNA: TGCAGCGTTGAAAGGATGGGGACCGGGGAGCTGTTTTTT
CDR3: CSVERMGTGELFF
V: TRBV29-1
length: 13
J: TRBJ2-2
size: few
D: NA

DNA: TGTGCCAGCAGCTTCGCCAGTTACGAGCAGTACTTC
CDR3: CASSFASYEQYF
V: TRBV7-2
length: 12
J: TRBJ2-7
size: few
D: NA

DNA: TGTGCCAGCTCACCCCTCGCAGGCGACCAAGAGACCCAGTACTTC
CDR3: CASSPLAGDQETQYF
V: TRBV18
length: 15
J: TRBJ2-5
size: NA
D: NA

DNA: TGTGCCAGCAGTTTATCCGGACCGACATTGGGGGGCTACACCTTC
CDR3: CASSLSGPTLGGYTF
V: TRBV28
length: 15
J: TRBJ1-2
size: many
D: NA

DNA: TGTGCCAGCACCCGGGGGTCCGAGACCCAGTACTTC
CDR3: CASTRGSETQYF
V: TRBV7-9
length: 12
J: TRBJ2-5
size: few
D: NA

DNA: TGTGCCATAAACAGGGTCCTCACCACCAATGAGCAGTTCTTC
CDR3: CAINRVLTTNEQFF
V: TRBV2
length: 14
J: TRBJ2-1
size: NA
D: NA

DNA: TGTGCCAGCAGTTGGGGAGGGAGCGGGCAGTACTTC
CDR3: CASSWGGSGQYF
V: TRBV7-2
length: 12
J: TRBJ2-7
size: few
D: TRBD2

DNA: TGTGCCAGCAGCCGGGACTTGAGGGCCCGGGAGCAGTTCTTC
CDR3: CASSRDLRAREQFF
V: TRBV14
length: 14
J: TRBJ2-1
size: NA
D: NA

DNA: TGCGCCAGCAGCGTTTTTAGCAACTCTGGGGCCAACGTCCTGACTTTC
CDR3: CASSVFSNSGANVLTF
V: TRBV5-1
length: 16
J: TRBJ2-6
size: NA
D: NA

DNA: TGCAGTGCTGGCACGAACACTGAAGCTTTCTTT
CDR3: CSAGTNTEAFF
V: TRBV20-1
length: 11
J: TRBJ1-1
size: NA
D: NA

DNA: TGCGCCAGCAGCGCGTCCGGGACAGGGTCCTACGAGCAGTACTTC
CDR3: CASSASGTGSYEQYF
V: TRBV5-1
length: 15
J: TRBJ2-7
size: NA
D: TRBD1

DNA: TGCGCCAGCACCGTTGGGAGGGGACCACAAGAGACCCAGTACTTC
CDR3: CASTVGRGPQETQYF
V: TRBV5-1
length: 15
J: TRBJ2-5
size: NA
D: TRBD2

DNA: TGTGCCAGCGGGAGGGCGGGAGAGACCCAGTACTTC
CDR3: CASGRAGETQYF
V: TRBV2
length: 12
J: TRBJ2-5
size: NA
D: TRBD2

DNA: TGCAGCGTTGAAGATCAGGGCGGGGGAGTGGGCATTCAGTACTTC
CDR3: CSVEDQGGGVGIQYF
V: TRBV29-1
length: 15
J: TRBJ2-4
size: NA
D: TRBD2

DNA: TGTGCCAGCAGTGGGGACCTCCACGAGCAGTACTTC
CDR3: CASSGDLHEQYF
V: TRBV2
length: 12
J: TRBJ2-7
size: NA
D: NA

DNA: TGTGCCAGCAGCTTAGAATTAAGCGGAAGCACAGATACGCAGTATTTT
CDR3: CASSLELSGSTDTQYF
V: TRBV7-6
length: 16
J: TRBJ2-3
size: NA
D: NA

DNA: TGCAGCGTTGAACGGGGGGGAGCAGGTCAGGAGTCAGCCTACAATGAGCAGTTCTTC
CDR3: CSVERGGAGQESAYNEQFF
V: TRBV29-1
length: 19
J: TRBJ2-1
size: NA
D: TRBD2

DNA: TGCAGCGTTGGAAGGAGCCGGGAGACCCAGTACTTC
CDR3: CSVGRSRETQYF
V: TRBV29-1
length: 12
J: TRBJ2-5
size: NA
D: NA

DNA: TGCGCCAGCAGCCTCTCGGGGGTCACAGATACGCAGTATTTT
CDR3: CASSLSGVTDTQYF
V: TRBV4-3
length: 14
J: TRBJ2-3
size: NA
D: NA

DNA: TGTGCCAGTCATGCTAGCGGGACTCCGCAGCAGTACTTC
CDR3: CASHASGTPQQYF
V: TRBV6-1
length: 13
J: TRBJ2-7
size: few
D: TRBD2

DNA: TGTGCCAGCAGTTACTCAGAAGGGGTGGAGACCGGGGAGCTGTTTTTT
CDR3: CASSYSEGVETGELFF
V: TRBV6-5
length: 16
J: TRBJ2-2
size: NA
D: NA

DNA: TGTGCCAGTAACAGGGATAGCAATCAGCCCCAGCATTTT
CDR3: CASNRDSNQPQHF
V: TRBV19
length: 13
J: TRBJ1-5
size: NA
D: NA

DNA: TGCGCCAGCAGTGGGGGACTAGCGGAAAACATTCAGTACTTC
CDR3: CASSGGLAENIQYF
V: TRBV5-1
length: 14
J: TRBJ2-4
size: NA
D: TRBD2

DNA: TGTGCCTGGAGTAGGGACAGGGGGCTTAACACCGGGGAGCTGTTTTTT
CDR3: CAWSRDRGLNTGELFF
V: TRBV30
length: 16
J: TRBJ2-2
size: once
D: TRBD1

DNA: TGCAGCGTTTCGAGTAGCGGGAGTAATGAGCAGTTCTTC
CDR3: CSVSSSGSNEQFF
V: TRBV29-1
length: 13
J: TRBJ2-1
size: medium-sized
D: TRBD2

DNA: TGTGCCAGCAGCTTGGTAGGGCGGGAGACCCAGTACTTC
CDR3: CASSLVGRETQYF
V: TRBV5-6
length: 13
J: TRBJ2-5
size: once
D: NA

DNA: TGCGCCAGCAGCCAAGATCTGGTGGGGGGAGCCACAGATACGCAGTATTTT
CDR3: CASSQDLVGGATDTQYF
V: TRBV4-1
length: 17
J: TRBJ2-3
size: NA
D: NA

DNA: TGTGCCAGCAGCTTAGTTTACACAGATACGCAGTATTTT
CDR3: CASSLVYTDTQYF
V: TRBV7-6
length: 13
J: TRBJ2-3
size: NA
D: NA

DNA: TGTGCCAGCGCGGTACAGGGAGCCTACGAGCAGTACTTC
CDR3: CASAVQGAYEQYF
V: TRBV2
length: 13
J: TRBJ2-7
size: NA
D: NA

DNA: TGTGCCAGCAGTTTAGTCGCGTCGGGTCCCTATGGCTACACCTTC
CDR3: CASSLVASGPYGYTF
V: TRBV27
length: 15
J: TRBJ1-2
size: NA
D: NA

DNA: TGCAGCGTTGAAGGCGGCAGGGTGGTAGATACGCAGTATTTT
CDR3: CSVEGGRVVDTQYF
V: TRBV29-1
length: 14
J: TRBJ2-3
size: NA
D: NA

DNA: TGTGCCTGGAGAAAAACAGGGGCAAGATACGAGCAGTACTTC
CDR3: CAWRKTGARYEQYF
V: TRBV30
length: 14
J: TRBJ2-7
size: NA
D: TRBD1

DNA: TGTGCCAGCAGTCTCAGGGGGCAAGAGACCCAGTACTTC
CDR3: CASSLRGQETQYF
V: TRBV6-5
length: 13
J: TRBJ2-5
size: few
D: TRBD1

DNA: TGCGCCAGCAGCATCAAGACAGAGTACAATGAGCAGTTCTTC
CDR3: CASSIKTEYNEQFF
V: TRBV5-1
length: 14
J: TRBJ2-1
size: NA
D: NA

DNA: TGTGCCAGCTCACGAACCGGGACAGGGGGCTACAATGAGCAGTTCTTC
CDR3: CASSRTGTGGYNEQFF
V: TRBV18
length: 16
J: TRBJ2-1
size: few
D: TRBD1

DNA: TGTGCCAGCAGCGTAGATGACGGAACCTATGGCTACACCTTC
CDR3: CASSVDDGTYGYTF
V: TRBV9
length: 14
J: TRBJ1-2
size: NA
D: NA

DNA: TGTGCCTGGAGTGTACGAGGGGCAGGTGAGCAGTTCTTC
CDR3: CAWSVRGAGEQFF
V: TRBV30
length: 13
J: TRBJ2-1
size: once
D: NA

DNA: TGTGCCAGCACTGGGGCGGGAGGTTCCTACGAGCAGTACTTC
CDR3: CASTGAGGSYEQYF
V: TRBV6-6
length: 14
J: TRBJ2-7
size: NA
D: TRBD2

DNA: TGTGCCTGGAGTGTACTTGCAACTAATGAAAAACTGTTTTTT
CDR3: CAWSVLATNEKLFF
V: TRBV30
length: 14
J: TRBJ1-4
size: NA
D: NA

DNA: TGCGCCAGCAGCCTTAGCGGGATCCCTTCCTACGAGCAGTACTTC
CDR3: CASSLSGIPSYEQYF
V: TRBV5-1
length: 15
J: TRBJ2-7
size: NA
D: TRBD2

DNA: TGCAGCGCCAAGCAGGGTAATCAGCCCCAGCATTTT
CDR3: CSAKQGNQPQHF
V: TRBV29-1
length: 12
J: TRBJ1-5
size: NA
D: NA